What follows describes a single TCR beta chain. This clone's antigen is unknown. No base quality information exists; no much larger clone differs at one position. Libraries were built with the immunoSEQ multiplex PCR assay. On the authors' methods: A statistical classification framework was built to diagnose cytomegalovirus status from the catalog of TCR beta chain sequences. What TCRdb holds here is the immuneACCESS table cut down to in-frame rearrangements. Part of the clones is not present; checked against another copy, under half of the missing clones reflect an unresolved V gene, and the others are unexplained. That table is the source of V, J and clone size, and D and trimming were worked out from the DNA. For this sample the table gives around 99,000 clones, of which about 90% were detected only once. Roughly 2.2% of the sample is in the top ten clones. This sample was taken from a study of cytomegalovirus exposure and HLA in healthy donors (dated by TCRdb to about 2017). For the wider study: A later analysis indicated that the 120 or so validation repertoires were generated on the platform also employed for the 600 to 750 repertoires of the first cohort. The aim of the study was to test whether cataloging public T cell receptors could identify signatures of past pathogen exposure. The study combined high-throughput TCR immunosequencing, statistical association of individual TCRs with disease status, and machine learning to predict cytomegalovirus infection status. Besides the first cohort of about 730 subjects, a separate validation cohort made up of about 120 different subjects was used.

Separate from the approximately 690-subject first cohort, the validation cohort of roughly 110 subjects was the group to which the donors belonged. The CDR3 goes from the cysteine to the phenylalanine over 16 residues. Of the read, only the CDR3 DNA is kept; its 48 bases are in frame from base 1. From the germline V gene, CDR1 is MGHDK and CDR2 is SYGVNS. V ends up 3 bases short and J 0 bases short, with an unmatched junction base count of 8. Overall study results and their limits: The study listed approximately 160 TCR beta chains as associated with cytomegalovirus. A later analysis had no HLA typing for the validation cohort, so co-occurrence there was scored across all 130 or so repertoires. It was suggested by the authors that the approach could potentially be generalized to other disease states and immunological phenotypes. Most TCR sequences were seen in very few donors, while some public TCRs were found in many individuals. The classifier was reported to diagnose cytomegalovirus status with high specificity and sensitivity in both the original cohort and the validation cohort. In a later analysis, TCRs clustered in the first cohort were found to also tend to co-occur in the roughly 120 validation repertoires, with 94% of cluster scores above 0. In vitro tests confirmed that a few of the cytomegalovirus-associated TCR beta chains recognize cytomegalovirus antigens.

Sequencing was done on a sample of PBMCs. Recombination linked TRBV25-1 to TRBJ2-7; 7 of the junction bases match TRBD1. The sequence was collected from a woman aged 18 to 35 in good health and CMV-seronegative. The DNA reads TGTGCCAGCAGTGACCGAAACAGGGGCTACTCCTACGAGCAGTACTTC. Translated, it gives CASSDRNRGYSYEQYF.